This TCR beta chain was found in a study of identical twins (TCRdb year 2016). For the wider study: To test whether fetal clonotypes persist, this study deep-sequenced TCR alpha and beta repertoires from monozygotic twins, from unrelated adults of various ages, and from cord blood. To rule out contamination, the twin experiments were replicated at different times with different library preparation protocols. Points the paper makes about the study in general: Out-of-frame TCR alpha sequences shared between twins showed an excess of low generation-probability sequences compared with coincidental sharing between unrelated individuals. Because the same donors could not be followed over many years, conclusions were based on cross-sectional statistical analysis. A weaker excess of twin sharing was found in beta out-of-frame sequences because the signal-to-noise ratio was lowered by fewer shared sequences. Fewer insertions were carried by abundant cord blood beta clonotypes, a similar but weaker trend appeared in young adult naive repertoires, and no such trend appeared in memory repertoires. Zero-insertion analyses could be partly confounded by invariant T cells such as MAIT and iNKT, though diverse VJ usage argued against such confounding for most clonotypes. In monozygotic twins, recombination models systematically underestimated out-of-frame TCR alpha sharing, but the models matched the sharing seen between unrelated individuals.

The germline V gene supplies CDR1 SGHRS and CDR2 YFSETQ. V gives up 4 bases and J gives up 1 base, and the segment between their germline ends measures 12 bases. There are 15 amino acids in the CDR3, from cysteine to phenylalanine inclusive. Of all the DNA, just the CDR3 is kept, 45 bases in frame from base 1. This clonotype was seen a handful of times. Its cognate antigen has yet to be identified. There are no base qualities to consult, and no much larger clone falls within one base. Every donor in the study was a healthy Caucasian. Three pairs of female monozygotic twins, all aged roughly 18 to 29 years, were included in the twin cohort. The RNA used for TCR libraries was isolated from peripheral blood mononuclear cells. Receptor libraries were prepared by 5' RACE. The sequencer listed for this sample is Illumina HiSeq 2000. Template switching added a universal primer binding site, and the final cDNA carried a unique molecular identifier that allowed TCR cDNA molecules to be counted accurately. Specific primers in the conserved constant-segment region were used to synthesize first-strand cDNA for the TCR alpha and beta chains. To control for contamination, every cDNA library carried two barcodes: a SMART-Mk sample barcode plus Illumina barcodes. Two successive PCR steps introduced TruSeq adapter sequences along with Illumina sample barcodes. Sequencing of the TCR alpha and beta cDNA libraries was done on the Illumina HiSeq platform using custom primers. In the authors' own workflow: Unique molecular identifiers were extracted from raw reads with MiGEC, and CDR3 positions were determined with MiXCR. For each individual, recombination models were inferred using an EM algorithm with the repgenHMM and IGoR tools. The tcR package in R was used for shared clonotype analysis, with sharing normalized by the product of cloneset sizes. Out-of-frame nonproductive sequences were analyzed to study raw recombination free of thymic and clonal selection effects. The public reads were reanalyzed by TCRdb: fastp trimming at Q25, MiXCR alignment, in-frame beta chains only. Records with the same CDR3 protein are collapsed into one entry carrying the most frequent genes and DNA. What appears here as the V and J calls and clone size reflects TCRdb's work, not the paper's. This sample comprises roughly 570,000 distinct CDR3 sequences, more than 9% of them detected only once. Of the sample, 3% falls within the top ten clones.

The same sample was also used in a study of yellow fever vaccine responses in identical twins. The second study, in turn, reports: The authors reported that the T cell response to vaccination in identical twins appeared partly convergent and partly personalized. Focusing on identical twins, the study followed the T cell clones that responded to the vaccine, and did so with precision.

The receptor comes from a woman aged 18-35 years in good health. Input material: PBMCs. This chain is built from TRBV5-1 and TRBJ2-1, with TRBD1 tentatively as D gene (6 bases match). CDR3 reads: CASSRTATSYNEQFF. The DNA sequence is TGCGCCAGCAGCCGGACAGCCACTTCCTACAATGAGCAGTTCTTC. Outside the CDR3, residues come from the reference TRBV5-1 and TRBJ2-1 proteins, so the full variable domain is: KAGVTQTPRYLIKTRGQQVTLSCSPISGHRSVSWYQQTPGQGLQFLFEYFSETQRNKGNFPGRFSGRQFSNSRSEMNVSTLELGDSALYLCASSRTATSYNEQFFGPGTRLTVL.